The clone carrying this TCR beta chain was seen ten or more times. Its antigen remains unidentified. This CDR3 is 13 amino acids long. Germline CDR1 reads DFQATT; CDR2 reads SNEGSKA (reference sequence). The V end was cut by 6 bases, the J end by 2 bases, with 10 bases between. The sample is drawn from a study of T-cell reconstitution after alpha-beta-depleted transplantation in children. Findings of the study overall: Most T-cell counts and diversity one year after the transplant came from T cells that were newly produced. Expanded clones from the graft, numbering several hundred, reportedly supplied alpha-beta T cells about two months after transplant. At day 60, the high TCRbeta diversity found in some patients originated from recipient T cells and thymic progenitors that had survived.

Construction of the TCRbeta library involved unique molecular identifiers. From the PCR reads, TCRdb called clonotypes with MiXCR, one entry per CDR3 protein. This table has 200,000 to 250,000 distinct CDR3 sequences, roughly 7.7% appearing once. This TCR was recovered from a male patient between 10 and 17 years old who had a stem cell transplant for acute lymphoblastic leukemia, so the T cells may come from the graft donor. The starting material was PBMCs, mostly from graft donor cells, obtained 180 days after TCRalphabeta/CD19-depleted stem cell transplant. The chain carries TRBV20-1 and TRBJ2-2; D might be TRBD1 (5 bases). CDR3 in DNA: TGCAGTGCGTGGACACTTAACACCGGGGAGCTGTTTTTT. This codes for CSAWTLNTGELFF.